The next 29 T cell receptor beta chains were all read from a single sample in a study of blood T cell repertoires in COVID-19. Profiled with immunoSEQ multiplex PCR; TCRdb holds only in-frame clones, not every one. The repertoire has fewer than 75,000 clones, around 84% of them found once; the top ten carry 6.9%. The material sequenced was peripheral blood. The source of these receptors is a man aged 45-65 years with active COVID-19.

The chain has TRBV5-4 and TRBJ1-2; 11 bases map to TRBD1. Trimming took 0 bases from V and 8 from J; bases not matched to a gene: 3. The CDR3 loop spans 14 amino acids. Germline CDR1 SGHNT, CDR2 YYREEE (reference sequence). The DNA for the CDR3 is TGTGCCAGCAGCTTGGCCGGGACAGGGGGGGGCTACACCTTC. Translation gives CASSLAGTGGGYTF. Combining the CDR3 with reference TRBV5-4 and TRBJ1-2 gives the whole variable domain ETGVTQSPTHLIKTRGQQVTLRCSSQSGHNTVSWYQQALGQGPQFIFQYYREEENGRGNFPPRFSGLQFPNYSSELNVNALELDDSALYLCASSLAGTGGGYTFGSGTRLTVV.

CDR3 nucleotide sequence: TGTGCCAGCTACTTAAACAGGGAGAACACTGAAGCTTTCTTT. Its translation is CASYLNRENTEAFF. This rearrangement joins TRBV18 to TRBJ1-1, with TRBD1 as a possible D gene (6 bases). Per germline, CDR1 KGHSH and CDR2 LQKENI. This CDR3 comprises 14 residues. Trimming removed 7 bases from V and 1 base from J, with 13 bases in between.

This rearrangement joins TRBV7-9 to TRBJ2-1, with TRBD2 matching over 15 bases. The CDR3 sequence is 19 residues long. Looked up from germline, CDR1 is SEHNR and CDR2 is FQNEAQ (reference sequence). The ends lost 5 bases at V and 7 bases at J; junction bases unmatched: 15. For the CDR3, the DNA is TGTGCCAGCAGCCTCCCGGGACTAGCGGGAGGTGGATTGGGTAATGAGCAGTTCTTC. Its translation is CASSLPGLAGGGLGNEQFF.

CDR3 in DNA: TGCAGCGTTGAGGAGGGACGGATCACAGATACGCAGTATTTT. Its protein is CSVEEGRITDTQYF. The gene calls are TRBV29-1 and TRBJ2-3, with D perhaps TRBD2 (6 bases). Germline assignment: CDR1 SQVTM and CDR2 ANQGSEA. V was clipped by 3 bases and J by 2 bases, with 12 bases between them. This CDR3 has 14 amino acids.

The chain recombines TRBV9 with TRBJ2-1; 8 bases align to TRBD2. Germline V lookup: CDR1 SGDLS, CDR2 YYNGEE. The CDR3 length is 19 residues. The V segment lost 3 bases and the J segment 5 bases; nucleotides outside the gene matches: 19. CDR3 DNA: TGTGCCAGCAGCGGGAGCCCGGGAGGGCCTAAAAGGACCCACAATGAGCAGTTCTTC. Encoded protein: CASSGSPGGPKRTHNEQFF.

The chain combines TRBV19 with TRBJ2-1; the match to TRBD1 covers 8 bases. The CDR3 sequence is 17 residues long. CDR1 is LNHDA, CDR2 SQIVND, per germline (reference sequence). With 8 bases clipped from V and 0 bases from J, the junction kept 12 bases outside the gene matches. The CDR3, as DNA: TGTGCCAGTGGAGGCGAACAGGGGGTAGGCTCCTACAATGAGCAGTTCTTC. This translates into CASGGEQGVGSYNEQFF.

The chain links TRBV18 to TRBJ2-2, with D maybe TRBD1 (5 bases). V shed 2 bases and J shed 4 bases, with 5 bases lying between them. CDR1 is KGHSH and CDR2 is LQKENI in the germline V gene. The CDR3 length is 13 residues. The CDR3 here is CASSPRGTGELFF. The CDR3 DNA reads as TGTGCCAGCTCACCAAGGGGCACCGGGGAGCTGTTTTTT.

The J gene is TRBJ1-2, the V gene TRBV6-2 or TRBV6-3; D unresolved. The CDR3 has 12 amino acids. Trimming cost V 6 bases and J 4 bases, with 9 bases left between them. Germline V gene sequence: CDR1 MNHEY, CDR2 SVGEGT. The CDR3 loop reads CASSTVSYGYTF. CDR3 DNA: TGTGCCAGCAGCACAGTTTCCTATGGCTACACCTTC.

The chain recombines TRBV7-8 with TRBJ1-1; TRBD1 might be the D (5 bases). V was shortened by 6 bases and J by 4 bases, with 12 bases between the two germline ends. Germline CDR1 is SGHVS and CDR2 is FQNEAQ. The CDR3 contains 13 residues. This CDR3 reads CASSQGVTTEAFF. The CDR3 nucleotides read TGTGCCAGCAGTCAGGGCGTCACCACTGAAGCTTTCTTT.

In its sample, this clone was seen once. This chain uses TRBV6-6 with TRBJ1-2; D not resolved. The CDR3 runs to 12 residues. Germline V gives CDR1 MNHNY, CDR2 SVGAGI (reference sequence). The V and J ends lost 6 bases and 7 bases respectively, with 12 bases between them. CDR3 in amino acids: CASSPIRSGYTF. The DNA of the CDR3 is TGTGCCAGCAGCCCAATCCGTAGTGGCTACACCTTC.

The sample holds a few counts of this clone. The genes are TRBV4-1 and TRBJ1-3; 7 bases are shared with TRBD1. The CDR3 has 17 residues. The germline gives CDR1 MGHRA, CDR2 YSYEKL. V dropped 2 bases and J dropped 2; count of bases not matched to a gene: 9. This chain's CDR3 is CASSQTILRGPGNTIYF. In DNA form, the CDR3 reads TGCGCCAGCAGCCAAACCATCTTAAGGGGGCCTGGAAACACCATATATTTT.

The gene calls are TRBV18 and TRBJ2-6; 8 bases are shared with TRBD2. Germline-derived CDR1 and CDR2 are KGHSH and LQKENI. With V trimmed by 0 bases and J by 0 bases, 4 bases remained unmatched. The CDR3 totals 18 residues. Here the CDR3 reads CASSPPGLVISGANVLTF. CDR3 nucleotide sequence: TGTGCCAGCTCACCACCGGGACTAGTGATCTCTGGGGCCAACGTCCTGACTTTC. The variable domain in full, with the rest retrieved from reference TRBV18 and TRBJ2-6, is NAGVMQNPRHLVRRRGQEARLRCSPMKGHSHVYWYRQLPEEGLKFMVYLQKENIIDESGMPKERFSAEFPKEGPSILRIQQVVRGDSAAYFCASSPPGLVISGANVLTFGAGSRLTVL.

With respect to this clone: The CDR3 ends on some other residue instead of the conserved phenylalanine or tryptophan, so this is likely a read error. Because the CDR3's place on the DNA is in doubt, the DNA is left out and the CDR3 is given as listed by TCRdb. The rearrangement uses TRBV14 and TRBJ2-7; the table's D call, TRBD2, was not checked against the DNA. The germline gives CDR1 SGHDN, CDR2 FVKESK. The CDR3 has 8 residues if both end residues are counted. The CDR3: CASSQGSI.

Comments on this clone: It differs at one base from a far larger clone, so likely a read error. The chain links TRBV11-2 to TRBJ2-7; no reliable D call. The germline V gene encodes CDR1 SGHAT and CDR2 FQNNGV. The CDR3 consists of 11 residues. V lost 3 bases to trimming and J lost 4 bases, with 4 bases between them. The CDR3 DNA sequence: TGTGCCAGCAGCTTTAGTTACGAGCAGTACTTC. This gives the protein CASSFSYEQYF. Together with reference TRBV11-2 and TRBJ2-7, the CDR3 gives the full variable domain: EAGVAQSPRYKIIEKRQSVAFWCNPISGHATLYWYQQILGQGPKLLIQFQNNGVVDDSQLPKDRFSAERLKGVDSTLKIQPAKLEDSAVYLCASSFSYEQYFGPGTRLTVT.

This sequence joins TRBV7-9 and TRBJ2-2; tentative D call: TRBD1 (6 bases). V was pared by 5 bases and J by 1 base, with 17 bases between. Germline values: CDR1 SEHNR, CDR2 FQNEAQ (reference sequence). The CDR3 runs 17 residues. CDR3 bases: TGTGCCAGCAGCCCACGGACCCCCAGGGGGAACACCGGGGAGCTGTTTTTT. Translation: CASSPRTPRGNTGELFF.

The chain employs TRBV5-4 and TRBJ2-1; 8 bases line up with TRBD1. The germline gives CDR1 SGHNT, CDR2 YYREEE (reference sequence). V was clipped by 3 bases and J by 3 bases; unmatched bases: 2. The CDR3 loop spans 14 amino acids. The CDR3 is CASSWTGLYNEQFF. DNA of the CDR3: TGTGCCAGCAGCTGGACAGGGCTCTACAATGAGCAGTTCTTC.

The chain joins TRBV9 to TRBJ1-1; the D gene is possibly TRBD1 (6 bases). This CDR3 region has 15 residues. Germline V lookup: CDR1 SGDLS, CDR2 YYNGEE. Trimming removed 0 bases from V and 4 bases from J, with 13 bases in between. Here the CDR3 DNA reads TGTGCCAGCAGCGTAGGTCCAGGGGCCCCCACTGAAGCTTTCTTT. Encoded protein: CASSVGPGAPTEAFF.

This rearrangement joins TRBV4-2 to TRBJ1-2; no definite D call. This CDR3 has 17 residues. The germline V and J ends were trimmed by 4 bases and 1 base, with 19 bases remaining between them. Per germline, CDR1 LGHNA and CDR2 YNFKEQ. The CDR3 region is CASSPRVAVGINYGYTF. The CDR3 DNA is TGTGCCAGCAGCCCGCGGGTGGCCGTTGGGATTAACTATGGCTACACCTTC.

CDR3 sequence (DNA): TGTGCCTGGAGTGTGGCTCTCTTCAATGAGCAGTTCTTC. Translated: CAWSVALFNEQFF. This chain uses TRBV30 with TRBJ2-1; D remains ambiguous. The CDR3 totals 13 residues. Germline CDR1 GTSNPN, CDR2 SVGIG (reference sequence). The ends were cut back, 0 bases at V and 6 bases at J, with 9 bases in the middle.

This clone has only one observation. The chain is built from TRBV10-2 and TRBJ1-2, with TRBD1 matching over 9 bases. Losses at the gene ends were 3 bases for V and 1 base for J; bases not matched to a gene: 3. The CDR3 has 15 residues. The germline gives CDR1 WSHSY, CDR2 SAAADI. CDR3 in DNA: TGCGCCAGCAGTGACACGACAGGGGGTAACTATGGCTACACCTTC. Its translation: CASSDTTGGNYGYTF.

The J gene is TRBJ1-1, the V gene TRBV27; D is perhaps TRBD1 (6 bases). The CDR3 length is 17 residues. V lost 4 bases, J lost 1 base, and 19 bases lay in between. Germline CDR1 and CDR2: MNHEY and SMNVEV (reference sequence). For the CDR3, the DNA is TGTGCCAGCAGTTCGCTCCTCAGGGGCAGCCGGAACACTGAAGCTTTCTTT. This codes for CASSSLLRGSRNTEAFF.

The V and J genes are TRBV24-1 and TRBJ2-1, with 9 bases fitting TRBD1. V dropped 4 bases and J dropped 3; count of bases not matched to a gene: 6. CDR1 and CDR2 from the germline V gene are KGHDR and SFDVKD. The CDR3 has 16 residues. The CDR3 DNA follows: TGTGCCACCAGTGACCTTACAGGGGGCGGCTACAATGAGCAGTTCTTC. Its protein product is CATSDLTGGGYNEQFF.

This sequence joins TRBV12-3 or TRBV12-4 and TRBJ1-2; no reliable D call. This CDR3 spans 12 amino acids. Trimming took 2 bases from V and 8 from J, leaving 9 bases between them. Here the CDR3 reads CASSLRGSGYTF. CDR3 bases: TGTGCCAGCAGTTTAAGAGGGTCGGGCTACACCTTC.

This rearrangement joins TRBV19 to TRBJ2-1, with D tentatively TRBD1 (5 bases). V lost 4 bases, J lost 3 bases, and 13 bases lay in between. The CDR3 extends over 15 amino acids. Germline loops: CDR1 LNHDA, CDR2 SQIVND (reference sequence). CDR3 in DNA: TGTGCCAGTAGTAGGCCGGGCAGGGTCTACAATGAGCAGTTCTTC. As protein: CASSRPGRVYNEQFF.

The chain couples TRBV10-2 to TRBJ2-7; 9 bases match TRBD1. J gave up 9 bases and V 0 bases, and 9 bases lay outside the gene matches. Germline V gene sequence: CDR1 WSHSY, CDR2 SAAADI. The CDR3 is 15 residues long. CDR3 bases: TGCGCCAGCAGTGAGTCGACGGACAGGGGTTTCGTGCAGTACGTC. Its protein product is CASSESTDRGFVQYV.

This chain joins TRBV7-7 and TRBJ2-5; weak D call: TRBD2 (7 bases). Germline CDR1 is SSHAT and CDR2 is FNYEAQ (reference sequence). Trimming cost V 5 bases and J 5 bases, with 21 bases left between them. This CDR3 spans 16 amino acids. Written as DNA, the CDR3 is TGTGCCAGCAGCAAAGGACTAGGGAGTGACAGGGAGACCCAGTACTTC. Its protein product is CASSKGLGSDRETQYF.

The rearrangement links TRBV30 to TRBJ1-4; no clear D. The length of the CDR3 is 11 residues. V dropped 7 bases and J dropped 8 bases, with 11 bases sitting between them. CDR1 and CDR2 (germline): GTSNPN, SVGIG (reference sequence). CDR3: CASSLGEKLFF. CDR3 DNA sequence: TGTGCCTCCTCGCTGGGCGAAAAACTGTTTTTT. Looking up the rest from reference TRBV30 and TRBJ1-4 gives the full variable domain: SQTIHQWPATLVQPVGSPLSLECTVEGTSNPNLYWYRQAAGRGLQLLFYSVGIGQISSEVPQNLSASRPQDRQFILSSKKLLLSDSGFYLCASSLGEKLFFGSGTQLSVL.

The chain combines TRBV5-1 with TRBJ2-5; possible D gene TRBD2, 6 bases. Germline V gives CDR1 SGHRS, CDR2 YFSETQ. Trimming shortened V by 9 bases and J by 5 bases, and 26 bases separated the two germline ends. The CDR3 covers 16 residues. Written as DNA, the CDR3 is TGCGCCACCCATCCGGGAGAGGTGACCCTCAGGGAGACCCAGTACTTC. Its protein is CATHPGEVTLRETQYF.

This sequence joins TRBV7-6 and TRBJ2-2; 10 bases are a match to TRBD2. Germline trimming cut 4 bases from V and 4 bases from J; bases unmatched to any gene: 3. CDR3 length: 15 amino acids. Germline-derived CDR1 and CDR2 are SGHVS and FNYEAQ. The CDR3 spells CASSSSGGPTGELFF. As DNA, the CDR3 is TGTGCCAGCAGCTCTAGCGGGGGTCCCACCGGGGAGCTGTTTTTT. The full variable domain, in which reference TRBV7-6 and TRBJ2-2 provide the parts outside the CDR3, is GAGVSQSPRYKVTKRGQDVALRCDPISGHVSLYWYRQALGQGPEFLTYFNYEAQQDKSGLPNDRFSAERPEGSISTLTIQRTEQRDSAMYRCASSSSGGPTGELFFGEGSRLTVL.